This TCR beta chain was recorded in a study of OX40 agonist ivuxolimab in advanced cancers. Sequencing was performed with immunoSEQ multiplex PCR; in TCRdb, only in-frame clones are kept and a portion is missing. The data hold more than 35,000 clones, with roughly 80% observed a single time. The germline V gene encodes CDR1 SGHVS and CDR2 FQNEAQ. J lost 6 bases, V lost 3 bases, and 5 bases had no gene match. The CDR3 spans 15 residues. This TCR came from an adult with an advanced solid tumor such as melanoma, head and neck, liver or kidney cancer. The sample was CD4+ or CD8+ T cells sorted from blood, taken in a trial of the OX40 agonist ivuxolimab. V usage is TRBV7-8 and J usage is TRBJ2-1, with 10 bases that match TRBD2. In DNA, the CDR3 is TGTGCCAGCAGCTTGCAGCGGGGGGGCCTCAATGAGCAGTTCTTC. Amino acids: CASSLQRGGLNEQFF.